These 19 T cell receptor beta chains came from one sample sequenced in a study of blood T cell repertoires in COVID-19. Repertoires were generated with immunoSEQ multiplex PCR, while TCRdb's copy carries only in-frame clones and drops some. The top ten hold approximately 6.7% of the sample, which has roughly 200,000 clones, around 90% seen once. What was sequenced was peripheral blood. These receptors were taken from a man aged 35 to 55 with acute or convalescent COVID-19.

V is TRBV19 and J is TRBJ1-5, with D possibly matching TRBD1 (5 bases). V lost 4 bases and J 2 bases, leaving 15 bases between the germline ends. Germline V gives CDR1 LNHDA, CDR2 SQIVND (reference sequence). CDR3 length: 16 amino acids. DNA of the CDR3: TGTGCCAGTAGTAAGGAGGGGCACCTCGGCAATCAGCCCCAGCATTTT. This encodes CASSKEGHLGNQPQHF.

At least ten counts were recorded for this clone. V gene TRBV18 combines with J gene TRBJ1-1, with 9 bases aligning to TRBD1. Trimming took 3 bases from V and 5 from J; bases not matched to a gene: 7. The germline CDR1 and CDR2 sequences are KGHSH and LQKENI. This CDR3 contains 15 residues. The CDR3 DNA sequence: TGTGCCAGCTCACCTTCGAAACAGGGGGCTACTGAAGCTTTCTTT. This encodes CASSPSKQGATEAFF.

This rearrangement joins TRBV29-1 to TRBJ2-1; D uncertain. Germline assignment: CDR1 SQVTM and CDR2 ANQGSEA. The CDR3 extends over 11 amino acids. V dropped 1 base and J dropped 10 bases, with 8 bases sitting between them. The CDR3 here is CSVEARQEQFF. In nucleotides, the CDR3 is TGCAGCGTTGAAGCTAGGCAAGAGCAGTTCTTC.

The J gene is TRBJ2-7, the V gene TRBV5-6; no definite D call. Germline loops: CDR1 SGHDT, CDR2 YYEEEE. The CDR3 loop spans 14 amino acids. The V and J ends lost 2 bases and 3 bases respectively, with 12 bases between them. As DNA, the CDR3 is TGTGCCAGCAGCTTCAGCGCGGAGATCTACGAGCAGTACTTC. Translating it yields CASSFSAEIYEQYF. The full variable domain, completed using reference TRBV5-6 and TRBJ2-7, is DAGVTQSPTHLIKTRGQQVTLRCSPKSGHDTVSWYQQALGQGPQFIFQYYEEEERQRGNFPDRFSGHQFPNYSSELNVNALLLGDSALYLCASSFSAEIYEQYFGPGTRLTVT.

V gene TRBV24-1 combines with J gene TRBJ2-2; 7 bases align to TRBD1. The CDR3 covers 14 residues. Germline V gives CDR1 KGHDR, CDR2 SFDVKD. Unmatched junction bases numbered 7, after V lost 9 bases and J lost 4 bases. Here the CDR3 DNA reads TGTGCCACCTCAGGGGGAATGAGCACCGGGGAGCTGTTTTTT. Protein: CATSGGMSTGELFF.

The chain is built from TRBV3-1 (or the pseudogene TRBV3-2) and TRBJ1-6; D is possibly TRBD1 (5 bases). Germline CDR1 LGHDT, CDR2 YNNKEL (reference sequence). V shed 2 bases and J shed 8 bases, with 7 bases lying between them. There are 13 residues in the CDR3. The CDR3 region has the DNA TGTGCCAGCAGCCAATTAGGGGATTCACCCCTCCACTTT. Translation: CASSQLGDSPLHF.

The chain uses TRBV5-6 and TRBJ2-3, with TRBD2 identical over 9 bases. CDR1 and CDR2 from the germline V gene are SGHDT and YYEEEE. J gave up 1 base and V 0 bases, and 6 bases lay outside the gene matches. This CDR3 has 17 residues. The CDR3 loop is CASSLALLAGRTDTQYF. The CDR3 region has the DNA TGTGCCAGCAGCTTGGCCTTACTAGCGGGCCGCACAGATACGCAGTATTTT.

The chain is built from TRBV7-2 and TRBJ2-7; 8 positions match TRBD2. V dropped 2 bases and J dropped 6; count of bases not matched to a gene: 9. The germline V gene has CDR1 SGHTA and CDR2 FQGNSA. This CDR3 spans 15 amino acids. Here the CDR3 DNA reads TGTGCCAGCAGCTTATATACTAGCGGATTGTCCGAGCAGTACTTC. Translating gives CASSLYTSGLSEQYF. The complete variable domain, with remaining parts taken from reference TRBV7-2 and TRBJ2-7, reads GAGVSQSPSNKVTEKGKDVELRCDPISGHTALYWYRQSLGQGLEFLIYFQGNSAPDKSGLPSDRFSAERTGGSVSTLTIQRTQQEDSAVYLCASSLYTSGLSEQYFGPGTRLTVT.

The chain is built from TRBV6-5 and TRBJ2-2, with a weak D call TRBD2 (5 bases). The V end was cut by 6 bases, the J end by 2 bases, with 10 bases between. Germline V lookup: CDR1 MNHEY, CDR2 SVGAGI. There are 14 residues in the CDR3. CDR3 amino acids: CASRRTHNTGELFF. The CDR3 nucleotides read TGTGCCAGCAGAAGGACTCACAACACCGGGGAGCTGTTTTTT.

This clone was picked up one time. This chain links TRBV30 with TRBJ1-1, with D possibly matching TRBD1 (6 bases). Trimming removed 1 base at V and 1 base at J, with 7 bases between. CDR3 length equals 13 residues. Germline values: CDR1 GTSNPN, CDR2 SVGIG (reference sequence). Written as DNA, the CDR3 is TGTGCCTGGAGTGCGGGACAGAACACTGAAGCTTTCTTT. Amino acid sequence: CAWSAGQNTEAFF.

V usage is TRBV19 and J usage is TRBJ2-2, with TRBD2 matching 7 bases. The ends lost 7 bases at V and 5 bases at J; junction bases unmatched: 7. The length of the CDR3 is 14 residues. Per germline, CDR1 LNHDA and CDR2 SQIVND (reference sequence). In nucleotides, the CDR3 is TGTGCCAGTAAAGCGGGGAAGGTGACCGGGGAGCTGTTTTTT. This sequence encodes CASKAGKVTGELFF. Full variable domain (outside the CDR3, taken from reference TRBV19 and TRBJ2-2): DGGITQSPKYLFRKEGQNVTLSCEQNLNHDAMYWYRQDPGQGLRLIYYSQIVNDFQKGDIAEGYSVSREKKESFPLTVTSAQKNPTAFYLCASKAGKVTGELFFGEGSRLTVL.

This sequence joins TRBV6-1 and TRBJ2-5; D remains unclear. V lost 2 bases to trimming and J lost 6 bases, with 13 bases between them. From germline, CDR1 is MNHNS and CDR2 SASEGT. The CDR3 sequence is 14 residues long. The CDR3 DNA reads as TGTGCCAGCAGTGAATTTGGGCCCCGCAAGACCCAGTACTTC. Translating it yields CASSEFGPRKTQYF.

J is TRBJ1-5 and V is TRBV9; D not certain. V was trimmed by 0 bases and J by 2 bases, leaving 6 bases between them. Germline V gene data show CDR1 as SGDLS and CDR2 as YYNGEE. CDR3 length: 14 amino acids. The CDR3 DNA reads as TGTGCCAGCAGCGTAGACGGTGGCAATCAGCCCCAGCATTTT. Protein: CASSVDGGNQPQHF.

This clone was counted a single time. The CDR3 nucleotides are TGTGCCTGGAGTGTCACTAGCGGGGGATTTAGCACAGATACGCAGTATTTT. This translates into CAWSVTSGGFSTDTQYF. The V gene is TRBV30, the J gene TRBJ2-3; 11 positions agree with TRBD2. V was clipped by 0 bases and J by 0 bases; unmatched bases: 5. Germline V gene lookup returns CDR1 GTSNPN and CDR2 SVGIG (reference sequence). The CDR3 is made up of 17 amino acids. The whole variable domain, filled in from reference TRBV30 and TRBJ2-3, reads SQTIHQWPATLVQPVGSPLSLECTVEGTSNPNLYWYRQAAGRGLQLLFYSVGIGQISSEVPQNLSASRPQDRQFILSSKKLLLSDSGFYLCAWSVTSGGFSTDTQYFGPGTRLTVL.

The chain couples TRBV18 to TRBJ1-5, with 7 bases identical to TRBD1. Germline assignment: CDR1 KGHSH and CDR2 LQKENI. This CDR3 region has 17 residues. V lost 1 base, J lost 5 bases, and 11 bases stayed unmatched. CDR3 nucleotide sequence: TGTGCCAGCTCACCACAGAGCAGACAGGGTCGGGATCAGCCCCAGCATTTT. Translated: CASSPQSRQGRDQPQHF.

This clone has just a few counts. This sequence joins TRBV18 and TRBJ2-6; the D gene is possibly TRBD2 (5 bases). From germline, CDR1 is KGHSH and CDR2 LQKENI. This CDR3 has 20 residues. V dropped 3 bases and J dropped 2 bases, with 23 bases sitting between them. The CDR3 DNA sequence: TGTGCCAGCTCACCCATCCCCCCTGAGTTGGGGAGAACTGGGGCCAACGTCCTGACTTTC. Its protein product is CASSPIPPELGRTGANVLTF.

Turning to this clone: Other nucleotide sequences in the sample specify the same CDR3. CDR3 loop: CAISGQGQETQYF. The CDR3 DNA reads as TGTGCCATCAGTGGACAGGGGCAAGAGACCCAGTACTTC. The genes are TRBV10-3 and TRBJ2-5, with 8 bases matching TRBD1. From germline, CDR1 is ENHRY and CDR2 SYGVKD. This CDR3 is built from 13 residues. V was pared by 4 bases and J by 2 bases, with 0 bases of the junction left unmatched.

The CDR3: CATSVIRDTDTEAFF. In nucleotides, the CDR3 is TGTGCCACCAGTGTCATCCGCGACACGGACACTGAAGCTTTCTTT. The chain employs TRBV24-1 and TRBJ1-1; the D is unclear. Trimming left V 5 bases short and J 3 bases short, with 15 bases between. The length of the CDR3 is 15 residues. Per the germline V gene, CDR1 is KGHDR and CDR2 is SFDVKD.

V and J are TRBV15 and TRBJ1-2; unclear D gene. The CDR3 spans 14 residues. The V end lost 3 bases, the J end lost 3 bases, and 11 bases lay between the germline ends. Germline-derived CDR1 and CDR2 are LNHNV and YYDKDF (reference sequence). The chain's CDR3 is CATSRGGEDYGYTF. The CDR3 region has the DNA TGTGCCACCAGCAGGGGAGGAGAGGACTATGGCTACACCTTC.